A single TCR beta chain is shown here with its context. There is no known antigen for this receptor. One base away there is no much larger clone; base qualities are not given. According to the germline V gene, CDR1 reads SGHTA and CDR2 reads FQGNSA. V is reduced by 4 bases and J by 9 bases, leaving a spacing of 13 bases between them. From the cysteine through the phenylalanine, the CDR3 covers 13 amino acids. The entry retains the CDR3 DNA only, 39 bases that are in frame from base 1. This sample was taken from a study of circulating and synovial CD4+ cells in juvenile arthritis (dated by TCRdb to about 2014). Regarding the research as a whole: Within each patient, the TCRbeta CDR3 repertoires of synovial CD4 T cells, bulk blood CD4 T cells and circulating HLA-DR+ CD4 T cells were compared. The goal of the repertoire sequencing was to confirm that synovial clonotypes were enriched in a circulating synovial-like CD4 T cell subset.

Receptor amplification or capture employed the immunoSEQ multiplex PCR assay. TCRbeta CDR3 sequencing was performed as a commercial service by an external provider. The study's own analysis went as follows. The analyses used productive nucleotide sequences together with amino acid sequences obtained by in silico translation. Diversity was quantified by Renyi entropy over a range of alpha values, with sample size equalised by taking the median of 200 repeated subsamples. The distance between each pair of repertoires was calculated as one minus the Chao-modified Jaccard index, which corrects for under-sampling, and this distance was used for clustering. Frequency-weighted overlap with synovial clonotypes was computed at 200 sample sizes with 200 draws without replacement at each size, and the value at the size of the smaller sample was reported. TCRdb stores this immuneACCESS table with in-frame sequences only. Part of the clones is absent; in the studies checked, under half of the shortfall reflects unresolved V genes, and no reason is known for the rest. The V and J calls and clone size come from that table; D and trimming were worked out from the DNA. A total of around 32,000 clones appear in this sample, more than 90% of them only once. 0.6% to 0.85% of the sample is taken by the ten largest.

The sequenced samples were obtained from patients with active juvenile idiopathic arthritis. Cells were sorted right after thawing, and dead cells were excluded with Live/Dead Fixable Near-IR Stain. What the research found in general, with its limitations: Traditional Vbeta family usage analysis did not detect the difference between circulating pathogenic-like lymphocytes and bulk blood T cells. Circulating pathogenic-like lymphocytes were found to cluster with synovial T cells, and a substantially higher fraction of CDR3 sequences was shared with synovium by circulating pathogenic-like lymphocytes than by bulk blood. Because T cell genome counts differed by at least an order of magnitude between CPL and bulk blood CD4 samples, sample-size effects were addressed. Compared with bulk blood CD4 repertoires, both the synovial and the circulating pathogenic-like lymphocyte repertoires were less diverse, and some CPL samples were as oligoclonal as synovium. Because overlap with synovium was found to increase with sequencing depth, the full repertoire overlap was likely underestimated by the measured shared-clonotype fractions.

This clonotype was sampled from a human donor with juvenile idiopathic arthritis. Sequences were obtained from CD4+ T cells from blood. This receptor chain uses TRBV7-2 and TRBJ2-1, with TRBD1 tentatively as D gene (6 bases match). CDR3 loop: CASSYRDKTEQFF. In nucleotide form, the sequence is TGTGCCAGCAGCTACCGGGACAAGACTGAGCAGTTCTTC. Full variable domain (CDR3 extended with the reference TRBV7-2 and TRBJ2-1 proteins): GAGVSQSPSNKVTEKGKDVELRCDPISGHTALYWYRQSLGQGLEFLIYFQGNSAPDKSGLPSDRFSAERTGGSVSTLTIQRTQQEDSAVYLCASSYRDKTEQFFGPGTRLTVL.